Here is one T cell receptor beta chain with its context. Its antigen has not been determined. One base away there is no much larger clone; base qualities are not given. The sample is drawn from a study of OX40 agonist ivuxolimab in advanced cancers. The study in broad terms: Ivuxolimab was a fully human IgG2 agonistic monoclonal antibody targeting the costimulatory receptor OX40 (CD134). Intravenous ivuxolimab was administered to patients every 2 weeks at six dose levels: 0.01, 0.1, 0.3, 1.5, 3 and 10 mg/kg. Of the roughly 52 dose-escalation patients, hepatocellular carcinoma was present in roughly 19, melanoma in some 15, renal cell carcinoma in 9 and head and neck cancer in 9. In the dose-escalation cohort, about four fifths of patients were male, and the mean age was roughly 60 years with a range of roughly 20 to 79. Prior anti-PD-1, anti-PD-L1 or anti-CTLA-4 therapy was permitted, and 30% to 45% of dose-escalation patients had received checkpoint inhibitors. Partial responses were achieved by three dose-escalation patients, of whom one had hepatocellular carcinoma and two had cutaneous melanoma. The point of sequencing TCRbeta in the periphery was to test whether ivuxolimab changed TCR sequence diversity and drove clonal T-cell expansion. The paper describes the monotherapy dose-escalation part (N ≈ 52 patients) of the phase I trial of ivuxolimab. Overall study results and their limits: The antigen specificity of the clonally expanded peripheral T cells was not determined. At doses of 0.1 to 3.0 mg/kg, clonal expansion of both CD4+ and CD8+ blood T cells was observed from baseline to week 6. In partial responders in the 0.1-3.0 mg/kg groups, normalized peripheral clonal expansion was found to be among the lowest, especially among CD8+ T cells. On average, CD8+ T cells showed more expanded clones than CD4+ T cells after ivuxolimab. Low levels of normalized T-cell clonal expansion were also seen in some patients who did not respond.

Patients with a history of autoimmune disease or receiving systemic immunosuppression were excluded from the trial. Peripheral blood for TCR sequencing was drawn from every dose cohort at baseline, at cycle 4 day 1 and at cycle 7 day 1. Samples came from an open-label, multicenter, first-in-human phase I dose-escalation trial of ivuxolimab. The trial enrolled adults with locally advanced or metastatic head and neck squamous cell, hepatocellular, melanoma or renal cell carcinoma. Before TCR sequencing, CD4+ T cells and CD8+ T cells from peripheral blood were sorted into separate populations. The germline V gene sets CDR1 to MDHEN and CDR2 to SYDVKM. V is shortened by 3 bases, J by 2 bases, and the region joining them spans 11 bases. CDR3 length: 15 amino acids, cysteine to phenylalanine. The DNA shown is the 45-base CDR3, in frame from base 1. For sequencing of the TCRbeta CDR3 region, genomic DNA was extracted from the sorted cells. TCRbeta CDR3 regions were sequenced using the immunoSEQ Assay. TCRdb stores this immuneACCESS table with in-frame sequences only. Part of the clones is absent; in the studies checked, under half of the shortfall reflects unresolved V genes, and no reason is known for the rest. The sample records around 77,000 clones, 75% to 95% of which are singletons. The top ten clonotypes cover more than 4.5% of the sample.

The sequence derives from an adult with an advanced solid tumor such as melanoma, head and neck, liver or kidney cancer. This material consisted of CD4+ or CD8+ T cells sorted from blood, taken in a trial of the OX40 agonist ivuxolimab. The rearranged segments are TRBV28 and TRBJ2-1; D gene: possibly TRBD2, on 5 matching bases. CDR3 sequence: CASSFLAYTYNEQFF. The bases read TGTGCCAGCAGTTTTTTAGCGTATACCTACAATGAGCAGTTCTTC.